A single T cell receptor beta chain is shown here with its context. The source of the sample is a study of blood T cell repertoires in COVID-19. Study as a whole: The study drew acute and convalescent COVID-19 samples from the United States, Italy and Spain. Nucleic acid was either cDNA or gDNA, and it came from T cells, B-cell-depleted T cells, or PBMCs.

The V and J ends lost 6 bases and 5 bases respectively, with 7 bases between them. The length of the CDR3 is 11 residues. Looked up from germline, CDR1 is MNHEY and CDR2 is SVGEGT. In the original processing: Amplification with reference gene primers provided the estimates of nucleated cell counts. Sequencing used immunoSEQ multiplex PCR; TCRdb keeps in-frame clones, though not all of them. V, J and clone size are taken as reported in that table, and D and trimming were inferred from the DNA itself. Of fewer than 300,000 clones listed, 83% are singletons. This TCR derives from a man at least 80 years old with acute or convalescent COVID-19. The chain carries TRBV6-2 or TRBV6-3 and TRBJ2-5; no reliable D call. Source material: peripheral blood. CDR3 residues: CASSRGETQYF. The CDR3 coding sequence is TGTGCCAGCAGCCGAGGCGAGACCCAGTACTTC.